The 30 T cell receptor beta chains below all came from one sample that was sequenced in a study of shared T cell receptors in the human thymus. The table came from immunoSEQ multiplex PCR; TCRdb's copy has only in-frame clones and leaves some out. The sample includes hundreds of thousands of clones, approximately 87% of them seen just once. The data also belong to a second study, concerning human thymus T cells.

What was sequenced was thymocytes. Receptors originate from a boy under two years old with a congenital heart defect.

The rearrangement joins TRBV2 to TRBJ2-7; maybe TRBD2 (5 bases). The ends were cut back, 6 bases at V and 1 base at J, with 7 bases in the middle. This CDR3 is 12 amino acids long. The germline V gene has CDR1 SNHLY and CDR2 FYNNEI. The CDR3 DNA reads TGTGCCAGCAGATGGGAGTCCTACGAGCAGTACTTC. Its translation is CASRWESYEQYF.

The chain uses TRBV9 and TRBJ2-2, with 12 bases aligning to TRBD2. Germline values: CDR1 SGDLS, CDR2 YYNGEE. V lost 3 bases to trimming and J lost 2 bases; unmatched junction nucleotides: 8. There are 18 residues in the CDR3. Here the CDR3 reads CASSGGLLAGGNTGELFF. The CDR3 coding sequence is TGTGCCAGCAGCGGAGGATTACTAGCGGGGGGAAACACCGGGGAGCTGTTTTTT.

There are a few counts of this clone. The V call is TRBV4-3, the J call TRBJ2-5, with TRBD2 matching 7 bases. The CDR3 is made up of 16 amino acids. CDR1 LGHNA and CDR2 YSLEER come from the germline V gene. The V and J ends lost 0 bases and 2 bases, in that order; junction bases with no gene match: 6. This CDR3 is CASSQEAGVHQETQYF. The DNA for the CDR3 is TGCGCCAGCAGCCAAGAGGCGGGAGTGCATCAAGAGACCCAGTACTTC.

V usage is TRBV7-9 and J usage is TRBJ2-2; TRBD1 might be the D (5 bases). V was clipped by 6 bases and J by 6 bases, with 11 bases between them. Germline V gene sequence: CDR1 SEHNR, CDR2 FQNEAQ (reference sequence). CDR3 length: 13 amino acids. In DNA form, the CDR3 reads TGTGCCAGCAGGACAGTTAATGCCGGGGAGCTGTTTTTT. It specifies CASRTVNAGELFF.

The rearrangement links TRBV7-9 to TRBJ2-3, with D unresolved. Germline assignment: CDR1 SEHNR and CDR2 FQNEAQ (reference sequence). The V gene lost 4 bases and the J gene lost 10 bases, with 12 bases spanning the gap. CDR3 length: 12 residues. CDR3 nucleotide sequence: TGTGCCAGCAGCTCATCGCTCCGGTCGCAGTATTTT. It yields the protein CASSSSLRSQYF.

The V and J genes are TRBV15 and TRBJ2-2; the match to TRBD2 covers 7 bases. This CDR3 contains 17 residues. The germline gives CDR1 LNHNV, CDR2 YYDKDF (reference sequence). V was clipped by 1 base and J by 1 base; unmatched bases: 6. CDR3 nucleotides: TGTGCCACCAGCAGAGCGTGGGGGGGTGGGAACACCGGGGAGCTGTTTTTT. This encodes CATSRAWGGGNTGELFF. Variable domain in full (rest from reference TRBV15 and TRBJ2-2): DAMVIQNPRYQVTQFGKPVTLSCSQTLNHNVMYWYQQKSSQAPKLLFHYYDKDFNNEADTPDNFQSRRPNTSFCFLDIRSPGLGDTAMYLCATSRAWGGGNTGELFFGEGSRLTVL.

This sequence joins TRBV18 and TRBJ1-1, with D perhaps TRBD1 (6 bases). CDR1 KGHSH and CDR2 LQKENI come from the germline V gene. The V end was cut by 2 bases, the J end by 2 bases, with 12 bases between. The CDR3 has 15 amino acids. The CDR3 nucleotides read TGTGCCAGCTCACCAACTGGGGGCGCAAACACTGAAGCTTTCTTT. Translation: CASSPTGGANTEAFF.

This rearrangement joins TRBV4-1 to TRBJ1-1, with TRBD1 matching over 8 bases. V was clipped by 0 bases and J by 1 base; unmatched bases: 13. Germline lookup yields CDR1 MGHRA and CDR2 YSYEKL. CDR3 length: 19 residues. Here the CDR3 DNA reads TGCGCCAGCAGCCAAGAGTTCACCGGGACAGGACCGAGGAACACTGAAGCTTTCTTT. Protein: CASSQEFTGTGPRNTEAFF.

The chain uses TRBV5-6 and TRBJ2-1; D is perhaps TRBD2 (5 bases). CDR3 size: 17 residues. Trimming left V 1 base short and J 1 base short, with 15 bases between. In germline, CDR1 is SGHDT, CDR2 YYEEEE. The DNA of the CDR3 is TGTGCCAGCAGCTTGAAGATTGGACGGGAATCCTACAATGAGCAGTTCTTC. Translated, it gives CASSLKIGRESYNEQFF.

The chain links TRBV19 to TRBJ1-2, with D unresolved. Germline lookup yields CDR1 LNHDA and CDR2 SQIVND (reference sequence). This CDR3 is 13 amino acids long. The germline V and J ends were trimmed by 5 bases and 2 bases, with 9 bases remaining between them. The CDR3: CASSVGLNYGYTF. The CDR3 DNA reads as TGTGCCAGTAGTGTCGGGTTAAACTATGGCTACACCTTC.

The rearrangement joins TRBV10-3 to TRBJ1-1; D is possibly TRBD1 (6 bases). The CDR3 is 15 amino acids. Germline V gene data show CDR1 as ENHRY and CDR2 as SYGVKD. V was trimmed by 8 bases and J by 2 bases, leaving 18 bases between them. The DNA for the CDR3 is TGTGCCATCCACTCAGGGGCGGGTTCCAACACTGAAGCTTTCTTT. Its protein is CAIHSGAGSNTEAFF.

The V gene is TRBV7-2, the J gene TRBJ2-7; tentatively, D is TRBD1 (5 bases). The germline gives CDR1 SGHTA, CDR2 FQGNSA. V was trimmed by 2 bases and J by 5 bases, leaving 10 bases between them. The CDR3 loop spans 13 amino acids. The CDR3 loop reads CASSLQGWDEQYF. The CDR3 DNA follows: TGTGCCAGCAGCTTACAGGGCTGGGACGAGCAGTACTTC. The variable domain in full, with the rest retrieved from reference TRBV7-2 and TRBJ2-7, is GAGVSQSPSNKVTEKGKDVELRCDPISGHTALYWYRQSLGQGLEFLIYFQGNSAPDKSGLPSDRFSAERTGGSVSTLTIQRTQQEDSAVYLCASSLQGWDEQYFGPGTRLTVT.

The chain employs TRBV27 and TRBJ2-1; 8 bases are a match to TRBD1. The CDR3 covers 16 residues. Trimming cost V 2 bases and J 2 bases; bases outside gene matches: 5. The germline CDR1 and CDR2 sequences are MNHEY and SMNVEV (reference sequence). This chain's CDR3 is CASSLRQGMTYNEQFF. In nucleotides, the CDR3 is TGTGCCAGCAGTTTAAGACAGGGGATGACCTACAATGAGCAGTTCTTC.

The chain recombines TRBV25-1 with TRBJ1-5, with D tentatively TRBD1 (6 bases). Germline CDR1 and CDR2: MGHDK and SYGVNS. Trimming stripped 4 bases from V and 4 bases from J, with 17 bases between. The CDR3 sequence is 16 residues long. The CDR3 DNA reads TGTGCCAGCAGTGGTTCCGGGACACTAAAAAATCAGCCCCAGCATTTT. Translated: CASSGSGTLKNQPQHF.

The chain recombines TRBV27 with TRBJ1-1, with D possibly TRBD1 on 5 matching bases. Trimming left V 5 bases short and J 0 bases short, with 13 bases between. CDR1 is MNHEY, CDR2 SMNVEV, per germline (reference sequence). The CDR3 has 15 amino acids. The CDR3 coding sequence is TGTGCCAGCAGTAACAAAAGGGGCATGAACACTGAAGCTTTCTTT. It is translated as CASSNKRGMNTEAFF.

The chain couples TRBV15 to TRBJ1-1; D is possibly TRBD1 (6 bases). CDR1 LNHNV and CDR2 YYDKDF come from the germline V gene (reference sequence). Trimming cost V 1 base and J 4 bases, with 25 bases left between them. The CDR3 sequence is 19 residues long. The DNA for the CDR3 is TGTGCCACCAGCAGAGGGGGGGGTAATACAGGGAAAAGGAGCACTGAAGCTTTCTTT. It specifies CATSRGGGNTGKRSTEAFF.

The gene calls are TRBV28 and TRBJ2-7; D gene ambiguous. Between the trimmed V and J ends, which lost 4 bases and 0 bases, there was a span of 34 bases. Germline CDR1 is MDHEN and CDR2 is SYDVKM. The CDR3 runs 22 residues. The CDR3 region is CASSSRIPEDLDHHAISYEQYF. The CDR3 DNA follows: TGTGCCAGCAGTTCCCGTATCCCCGAGGATCTAGACCACCATGCTATCTCCTACGAGCAGTACTTC.

As for this clone: This sample includes further DNA sequences coding for the same CDR3. This chain uses TRBV29-1 with TRBJ2-3; the D gene is possibly TRBD2 (6 bases). V was clipped by 4 bases and J by 1 base, with 6 bases between them. Germline CDR1 and CDR2: SQVTM and ANQGSEA. The CDR3 has 12 amino acids. CDR3 bases: TGCAGCGTTGGGGGGGGCACAGATACGCAGTATTTT. It translates to CSVGGGTDTQYF.

The chain employs TRBV19 and TRBJ2-7, with TRBD1 identical over 10 bases. Germline V lookup: CDR1 LNHDA, CDR2 SQIVND (reference sequence). The CDR3 has 15 residues. The trim removed 3 bases at V and 3 bases at J, leaving 5 bases unmatched. The CDR3 here is CASSIIGQGVYEQYF. The CDR3 coding sequence is TGTGCCAGTAGTATCATTGGACAGGGGGTCTACGAGCAGTACTTC.

The chain carries TRBV30 and TRBJ2-1; the match to TRBD2 covers 16 bases. CDR1 GTSNPN and CDR2 SVGIG come from the germline V gene (reference sequence). The V and J ends lost 3 bases and 3 bases, in that order; junction bases with no gene match: 14. CDR3 length: 20 residues. The CDR3 loop is CAWRSLPGLAGGPLYNEQFF. The CDR3 bases are TGTGCCTGGAGAAGCCTCCCGGGACTAGCGGGAGGGCCACTCTACAATGAGCAGTTCTTC.

This chain connects TRBV25-1 to TRBJ2-7; TRBD2 aligns across 7 bases. The CDR3 totals 14 residues. Trimming took 7 bases from V and 0 from J; bases not matched to a gene: 6. Germline V CDR1 and CDR2: MGHDK, SYGVNS. The CDR3 sequence: CASKSGTNSYEQYF. In nucleotides, the CDR3 is TGTGCCAGCAAGTCCGGGACTAACTCCTACGAGCAGTACTTC.

The chain combines TRBV28 with TRBJ2-3; D may be TRBD2 (6 bases). Trimming removed 4 bases at V and 4 bases at J, with 9 bases between. CDR1 MDHEN and CDR2 SYDVKM come from the germline V gene. CDR3 length: 13 residues. In DNA, the CDR3 is TGTGCCAGCAGTTACGGGAGCGCAGATACGCAGTATTTT. This sequence encodes CASSYGSADTQYF.

This chain joins TRBV10-3 and TRBJ1-2; 7 positions agree with TRBD1. CDR3 length equals 13 residues. Looked up from germline, CDR1 is ENHRY and CDR2 is SYGVKD. J gave up 6 bases and V 7 bases, and 8 bases lay outside the gene matches. CDR3 sequence reads: CAINRQGQDGYTF. CDR3 DNA: TGTGCCATCAACCGACAGGGTCAGGATGGCTACACCTTC.

This chain joins TRBV12-5 and TRBJ2-1; TRBD2 agrees at 9 bases. The CDR3 sequence is 18 residues long. J gave up 5 bases and V 5 bases, and 16 bases lay outside the gene matches. Per the germline V gene, CDR1 is LGHNT and CDR2 is FRNRAP. The CDR3 region is CASGLDSPSGERDNEQFF. The CDR3 DNA is TGTGCTAGTGGTCTCGACTCCCCTAGCGGGGAGAGAGACAATGAGCAGTTCTTC.

This clone was detected only a few times. The chain uses TRBV6-5 and TRBJ2-7; 9 positions match TRBD1. There are 12 residues in the CDR3. The V and J ends lost 5 bases and 6 bases, in that order; junction bases with no gene match: 2. CDR1 and CDR2 from the germline V gene are MNHEY and SVGAGI. In nucleotides, the CDR3 is TGTGCCAGCAGTGAGGGACAGGGCGAGCAGTACTTC. Protein product: CASSEGQGEQYF.

The gene calls are TRBV19 and TRBJ2-7, with 9 bases aligning to TRBD1. V lost 6 bases and J lost 4; bases outside the gene matches: 10. CDR1 and CDR2 (germline): LNHDA, SQIVND (reference sequence). This CDR3 has 15 residues. This chain's CDR3 is CASSHRGLAVYEQYF. The CDR3 nucleotides are TGTGCCAGTAGCCACAGGGGGCTGGCAGTGTACGAGCAGTACTTC.

V and J are TRBV6-5 and TRBJ2-2; 7 bases fit TRBD1. The CDR3 contains 13 residues. Germline V gene data show CDR1 as MNHEY and CDR2 as SVGAGI. The junction had 9 bases not matched to a gene; V was cut back by 10 bases and J by 7 bases. CDR3 coding DNA: TGTGCCACCCAAAGACAGGGAATCGGGGAGCTGTTTTTT. It encodes CATQRQGIGELFF.

The chain couples TRBV7-2 to TRBJ1-2; D is perhaps TRBD1 (6 bases). The germline CDR1 and CDR2 sequences are SGHTA and FQGNSA. The CDR3 spans 13 residues. The ends were cut back, 5 bases at V and 3 bases at J, with 10 bases in the middle. For the CDR3, the DNA is TGTGCCAGCAGCGTAACAGGGTACTATGGCTACACCTTC. This encodes CASSVTGYYGYTF.

The rearrangement uses TRBV7-9 and TRBJ1-1; 11 bases line up with TRBD1. The CDR3 is 13 residues long. Germline V gene lookup returns CDR1 SEHNR and CDR2 FQNEAQ (reference sequence). V gave up 6 bases and J gave up 5 bases; unmatched junction bases: 2. Written as DNA, the CDR3 is TGTGCCAGCAGTTGGGACAGGGGGACTGAAGCTTTCTTT. Translated, it gives CASSWDRGTEAFF.

The chain couples TRBV4-3 to TRBJ2-1; TRBD1 agrees at 10 bases. With V trimmed by 0 bases and J by 6 bases, 8 bases remained unmatched. The germline gives CDR1 LGHNA, CDR2 YSLEER. The CDR3 contains 17 residues. The CDR3 nucleotides read TGCGCCAGCAGCCAAGAGGTAGGACAGGGGGATATCAATGAGCAGTTCTTC. It is translated as CASSQEVGQGDINEQFF.